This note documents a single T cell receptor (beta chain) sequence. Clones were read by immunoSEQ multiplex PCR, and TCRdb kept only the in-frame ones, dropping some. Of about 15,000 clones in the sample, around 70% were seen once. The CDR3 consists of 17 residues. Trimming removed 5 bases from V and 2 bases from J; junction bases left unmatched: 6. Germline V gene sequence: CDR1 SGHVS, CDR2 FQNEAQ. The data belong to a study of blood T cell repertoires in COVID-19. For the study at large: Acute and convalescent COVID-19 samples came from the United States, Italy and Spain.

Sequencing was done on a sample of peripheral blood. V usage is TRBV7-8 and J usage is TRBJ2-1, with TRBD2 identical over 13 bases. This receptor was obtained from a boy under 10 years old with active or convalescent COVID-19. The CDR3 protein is CASSPGLAGLPYNEQFF. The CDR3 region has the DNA TGTGCCAGCAGCCCGGGACTAGCGGGACTTCCCTACAATGAGCAGTTCTTC.